One T cell receptor beta chain is described in this entry. MiXCR, run by TCRdb on the reads, gives a single entry per CDR3 protein. This table has 200,000 to 250,000 distinct CDR3 sequences, over 20% appearing once. This sample is part of a study of T cell repertoires in cytomegalovirus infection. CDR3 length equals 14 residues. In germline, CDR1 is SGHAT, CDR2 FQDESV (reference sequence). The V and J ends lost 4 bases and 3 bases respectively, with 12 bases between them. The sequenced material came from CD8+ T cells from PBMCs. The rearrangement links TRBV11-1 to TRBJ1-1, with D possibly matching TRBD1 (6 bases). The clonotype comes from a human donor in good health (CMV status not recorded). Some clones in this sample may be carry-over from other donors' samples. CDR3 nucleotide sequence: TGTGCCAGCAGCTCCTCAGGGGCGTACACTGAAGCTTTCTTT. Encoded protein: CASSSSGAYTEAFF.